This TCR beta chain was obtained from a study of vaccination and CD4 T cells after COVID-19. Study conclusions and caveats: Spike mono-reactive status applied to 304 of 307 vaccine-specific clones in convalescent patients.

The Oncomine TCR Beta short-read assay was applied to DNA of cultured CD4+ T cells. Using its own MiXCR run on the PCR reads, TCRdb lists one record per CDR3 protein. The profile covers around 13,000 distinct CDR3 sequences, with roughly 74% appearing a single time and around 7.8% taken by the ten largest. Stated treatment: roughly ten-day PBMC culture with coronavirus spike peptide pools or control peptides (ViraFEST assay). TCRs were sequenced by ViraFEST after antigen-specific T cells had been expanded with peptide pools. This clonotype was counted only a few times. Its antigen is as yet unknown. Germline V gene lookup returns CDR1 SNHLY and CDR2 FYNNEI. The CDR3 covers 13 residues. The J segment lost 7 bases and the V segment lost 1 base, leaving 3 bases of the junction unmatched.

This receptor was identified in a human donor who received a COVID-19 vaccine. The gene calls are TRBV2 and TRBJ1-2; TRBD1 aligns across 7 bases. Sequencing used CD4+ T cells from blood, cultured in vitro, obtained after SARS-CoV-2 vaccination. The DNA of the CDR3 is TGTGCCAGCAGTGAAGACAGGGGATTTGGCTACACCTTC. Amino acids: CASSEDRGFGYTF.